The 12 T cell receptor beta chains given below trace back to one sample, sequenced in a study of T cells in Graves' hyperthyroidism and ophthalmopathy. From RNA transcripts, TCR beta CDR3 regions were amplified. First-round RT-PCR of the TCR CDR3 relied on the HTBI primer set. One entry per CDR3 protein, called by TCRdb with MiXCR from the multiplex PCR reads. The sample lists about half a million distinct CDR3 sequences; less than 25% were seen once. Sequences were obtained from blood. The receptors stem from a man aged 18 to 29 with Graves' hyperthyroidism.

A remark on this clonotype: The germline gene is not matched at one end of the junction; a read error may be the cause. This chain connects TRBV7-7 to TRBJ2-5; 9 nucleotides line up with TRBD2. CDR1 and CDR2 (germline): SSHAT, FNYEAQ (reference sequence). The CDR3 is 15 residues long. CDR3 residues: CASSLESSGEETQYF. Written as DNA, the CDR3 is TGTGCTAGCAGCTTAGAGTCTAGCGGGGAAGAGACCCAGTACTTC. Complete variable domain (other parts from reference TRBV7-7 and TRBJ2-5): GAGVSQSPRYKVTKRGQDVTLRCDPISSHATLYWYQQALGQGPEFLTYFNYEAQPDKSGLPSDRFSAERPEGSISTLTIQRTEQRDSAMYRCASSLESSGEETQYFGPGTRLLVL.

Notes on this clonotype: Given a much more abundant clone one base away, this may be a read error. CDR3 nucleotides: TGTGCCAGCAGTCAGGGCGGGGCACATCTCTGGGAGCAGTACTTC. This codes for CASSQGGAHLWEQYF. The chain combines TRBV6-1 with TRBJ2-7; possible D gene TRBD2, 6 bases. The CDR3 contains 15 residues. V lost 5 bases and J lost 7, with 21 bases in between. The germline gives CDR1 MNHNS, CDR2 SASEGT.

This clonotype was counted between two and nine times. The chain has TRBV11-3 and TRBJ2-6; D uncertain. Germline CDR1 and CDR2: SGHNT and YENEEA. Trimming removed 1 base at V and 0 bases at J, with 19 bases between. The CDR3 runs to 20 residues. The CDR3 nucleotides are TGTGCCAGCAGCTTAGGGATTAATCCGGGTTTCCGCTCTGGGGCCAACGTCCTGACTTTC. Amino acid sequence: CASSLGINPGFRSGANVLTF.

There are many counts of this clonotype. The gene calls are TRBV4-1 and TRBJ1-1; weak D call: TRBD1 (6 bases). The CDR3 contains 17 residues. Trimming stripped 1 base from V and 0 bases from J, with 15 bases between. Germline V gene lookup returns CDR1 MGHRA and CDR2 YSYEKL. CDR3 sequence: CASSQGSPGGMNTEAFF. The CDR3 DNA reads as TGCGCCAGCAGCCAAGGATCGCCCGGGGGCATGAACACTGAAGCTTTCTTT.

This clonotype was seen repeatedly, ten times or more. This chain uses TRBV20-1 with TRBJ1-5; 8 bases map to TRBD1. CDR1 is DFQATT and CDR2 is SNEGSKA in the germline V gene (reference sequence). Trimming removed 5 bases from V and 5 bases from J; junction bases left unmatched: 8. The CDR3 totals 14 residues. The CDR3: CSARGQAAYQPQHF. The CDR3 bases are TGCAGTGCTCGGGGACAGGCAGCGTATCAGCCCCAGCATTTT.

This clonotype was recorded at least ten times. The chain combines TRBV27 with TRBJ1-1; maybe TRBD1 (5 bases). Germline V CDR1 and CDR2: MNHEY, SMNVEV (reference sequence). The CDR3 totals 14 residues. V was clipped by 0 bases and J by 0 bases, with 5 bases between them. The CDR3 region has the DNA TGTGCCAGCAGTTTATCGGGACTGAACACTGAAGCTTTCTTT. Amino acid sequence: CASSLSGLNTEAFF.

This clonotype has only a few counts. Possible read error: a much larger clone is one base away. The CDR3 region has the DNA TGTGCCAGCGGCAGCGGATCCTTAGCCAAAAACATTCAGTACTTC. It translates to CASGSGSLAKNIQYF. V is TRBV2 and J is TRBJ2-4; D might be TRBD2 (5 bases). V lost 8 bases and J 0 bases, leaving 14 bases between the germline ends. CDR1 is SNHLY, CDR2 FYNNEI, per germline. The CDR3 sequence is 15 residues long.

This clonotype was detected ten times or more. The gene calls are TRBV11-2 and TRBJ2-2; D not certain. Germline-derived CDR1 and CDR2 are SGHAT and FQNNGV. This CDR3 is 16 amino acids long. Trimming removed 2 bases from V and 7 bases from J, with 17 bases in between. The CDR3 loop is CASSLHDAHLSGELFF. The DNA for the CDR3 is TGTGCCAGCAGCTTACACGATGCGCATTTGAGCGGGGAGCTGTTTTTT.

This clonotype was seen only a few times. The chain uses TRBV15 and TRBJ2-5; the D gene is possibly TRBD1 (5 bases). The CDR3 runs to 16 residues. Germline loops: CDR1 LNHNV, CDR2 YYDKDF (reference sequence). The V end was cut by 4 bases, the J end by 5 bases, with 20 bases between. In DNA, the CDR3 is TGTGCCACCAGCACGACACCCGCAGGGAAGTGGGAGACCCAGTACTTC. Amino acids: CATSTTPAGKWETQYF. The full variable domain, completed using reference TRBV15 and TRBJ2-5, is DAMVIQNPRYQVTQFGKPVTLSCSQTLNHNVMYWYQQKSSQAPKLLFHYYDKDFNNEADTPDNFQSRRPNTSFCFLDIRSPGLGDTAMYLCATSTTPAGKWETQYFGPGTRLLVL.

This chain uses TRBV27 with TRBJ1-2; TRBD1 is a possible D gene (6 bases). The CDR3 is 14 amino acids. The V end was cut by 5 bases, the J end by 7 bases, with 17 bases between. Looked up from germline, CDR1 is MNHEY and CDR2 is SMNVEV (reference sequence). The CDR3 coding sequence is TGTGCCAGCAGTGCCACAGGGCTACAGTCTGGCTACACCTTC. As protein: CASSATGLQSGYTF.

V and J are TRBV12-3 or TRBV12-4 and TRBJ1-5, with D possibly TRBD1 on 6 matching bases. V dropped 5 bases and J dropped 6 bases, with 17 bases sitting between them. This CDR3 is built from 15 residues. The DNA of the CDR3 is TGTGCCAGCAGTGGGACCGTGGGGGCAGGTCAGCCCCAGCATTTT. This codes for CASSGTVGAGQPQHF.

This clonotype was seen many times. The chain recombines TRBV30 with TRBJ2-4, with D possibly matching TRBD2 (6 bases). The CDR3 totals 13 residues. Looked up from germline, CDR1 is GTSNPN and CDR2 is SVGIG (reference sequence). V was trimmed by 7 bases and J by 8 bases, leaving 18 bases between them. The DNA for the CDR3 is TGTGCCTCCCAAGGGACCGGGGGAGACATTCAGTACTTC. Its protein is CASQGTGGDIQYF.